Listed below are T cell receptor beta chains from one sample, sequenced in a study of beta chain features in type 1 diabetes. Clones were read by immunoSEQ multiplex PCR, and TCRdb kept only the in-frame ones, dropping some. This table holds about 640,000 clones, around 11% found once. Input material: naive CD4+ T cells from blood. These receptors originate from a man aged 25 to 40 with type 1 diabetes. Both conserved end residues are part of each CDR3. A D gene is named only where the DNA matches it firmly. For some rows the clone size is stated as once, few or many, or as a class when expanded; others skip it.

v_call,d_call,clone_size,j_call,cdr3_aa,cdr3_nt
TRBV6-5,TRBD1,NA,TRBJ2-7,CASSKPGQTYEQYF,TGTGCCAGCAGCAAACCGGGACAGACCTACGAGCAGTACTTC
TRBV4-2,TRBD1,few,TRBJ2-3,CASSSRDRGADTQYF,TGTGCCAGCAGCAGCCGGGACAGGGGGGCAGATACGCAGTATTTT
TRBV11-2,NA,few,TRBJ2-7,CASSLARDISYEQYF,TGTGCCAGCAGCTTAGCACGGGACATCTCCTACGAGCAGTACTTC
TRBV5-1,TRBD1,NA,TRBJ1-1,CASSFDREVTEAFF,TGCGCCAGCAGCTTTGACAGGGAAGTCACTGAAGCTTTCTTT
TRBV4-3,NA,NA,TRBJ2-7,CASSQGNSYEQYF,TGCGCCAGCAGCCAAGGCAACTCCTACGAGCAGTACTTC
TRBV29-1,NA,few,TRBJ1-2,CSVEIGTYGYTF,TGCAGCGTTGAAATAGGAACCTATGGCTACACCTTC
TRBV6-1,NA,once,TRBJ1-4,CASRPGTFNEKLFF,TGTGCCAGCAGACCCGGGACTTTTAATGAAAAACTGTTTTTT
TRBV14,NA,NA,TRBJ1-3,CASSQVPVLSGNTIYF,TGTGCCAGCAGCCAAGTACCAGTCCTCTCTGGAAACACCATATATTTT
TRBV9,NA,NA,TRBJ2-2,CASSVGVTFRNTGELFF,TGTGCCAGCAGCGTAGGAGTAACGTTTAGGAACACCGGGGAGCTGTTTTTT
TRBV7-2,NA,NA,TRBJ1-6,CASSLVSGLQSPLHF,TGTGCCAGCAGCTTAGTCTCGGGGCTTCAGTCACCCCTCCACTTT
TRBV5-1,TRBD1,few,TRBJ2-2,CASSQDRVAGELFF,TGCGCCAGCAGCCAGGACAGGGTCGCCGGGGAGCTGTTTTTT
TRBV7-2,TRBD1,few,TRBJ2-7,CASSVKVTTGAHEQYF,TGTGCCAGCAGCGTAAAGGTCACGACAGGGGCCCACGAGCAGTACTTC
TRBV2,NA,NA,TRBJ2-3,CASSAGGTDTQYF,TGTGCCAGCAGTGCAGGGGGCACAGATACGCAGTATTTT
TRBV7-9,NA,NA,TRBJ1-1,CASSLERPLNTEAFF,TGTGCCAGCAGCTTAGAAAGACCTCTGAACACTGAAGCTTTCTTT
TRBV4-3,NA,few,TRBJ2-5,CASSQGRGWGLQETQYF,TGCGCCAGCAGCCAAGGTCGGGGTTGGGGGCTTCAAGAGACCCAGTACTTC
TRBV2,NA,NA,TRBJ1-5,CASMVGNNQPQHF,TGTGCCAGCATGGTGGGCAACAATCAGCCCCAGCATTTT
TRBV6-5,NA,few,TRBJ2-5,CASSPRQKETQYF,TGTGCCAGCAGTCCACGACAGAAAGAGACCCAGTACTTC
TRBV2,TRBD1,NA,TRBJ1-2,CASRATGRFNYGYTF,TGTGCCAGCAGGGCGACAGGGAGATTTAACTATGGCTACACCTTC
TRBV7-2,NA,NA,TRBJ2-1,CASSLQGTYNEQFF,TGTGCCAGCAGCTTACAAGGGACCTACAATGAGCAGTTCTTC
TRBV7-9,TRBD1,once,TRBJ1-4,CASSFRDRPTNEKLFF,TGTGCCAGCAGTTTTCGGGACAGACCAACTAATGAAAAACTGTTTTTT
TRBV7-2,NA,few,TRBJ1-2,CASSPDGNYGYTF,TGTGCCAGCAGCCCGGACGGCAACTATGGCTACACCTTC
TRBV15,NA,few,TRBJ1-1,CATSRAGVPNTEAFF,TGTGCCACCAGCAGAGCGGGGGTCCCGAACACTGAAGCTTTCTTT
TRBV6-5,NA,few,TRBJ1-2,CASSYEWGAFSGGYTF,TGTGCCAGCAGTTATGAATGGGGGGCTTTCTCGGGTGGCTACACCTTC
TRBV7-9,NA,NA,TRBJ1-6,CASRRDTSNSPLHF,TGTGCCAGCAGGCGGGACACGTCGAATTCACCCCTCCACTTT
TRBV7-6,NA,few,TRBJ1-1,CASSLADTWNTEAFF,TGTGCCAGCAGCTTAGCAGACACATGGAACACTGAAGCTTTCTTT
TRBV5-1,TRBD1,few,TRBJ2-5,CASSTGTGGGIQETQYF,TGCGCCAGCAGCACCGGGACAGGGGGCGGAATCCAAGAGACCCAGTACTTC
TRBV18,NA,few,TRBJ1-4,CASSPPGPWEKLFF,TGTGCCAGCTCACCACCGGGCCCGTGGGAAAAACTGTTTTTT
TRBV29-1,NA,NA,TRBJ1-1,CSVLRGVVLGTEAFF,TGCAGCGTCCTCAGGGGAGTTGTCTTGGGCACTGAAGCTTTCTTT
TRBV29-1,NA,NA,TRBJ2-5,CSVLLGLGETQYF,TGCAGCGTTCTATTGGGGTTGGGAGAGACCCAGTACTTC
TRBV9,NA,few,TRBJ1-2,CASSVGGDSRNGYTF,TGTGCCAGCAGCGTAGGAGGGGATTCAAGGAATGGCTACACCTTC
TRBV19,NA,few,TRBJ1-1,CASSIGAGWDTEAFF,TGTGCCAGTAGTATCGGGGCAGGGTGGGACACTGAAGCTTTCTTT
TRBV4-2,TRBD2,NA,TRBJ2-3,CASSRTGGGANTQYF,TGTGCCAGCAGCCGAACTGGCGGGGGGGCGAATACGCAGTATTTT
TRBV27,TRBD1,NA,TRBJ1-2,CASSQTGSYGYTF,TGTGCCAGCAGTCAGACAGGGAGCTATGGCTACACCTTC
TRBV9,NA,few,TRBJ1-1,CASSAPDSMNTEAFF,TGTGCCAGCAGCGCTCCGGACAGCATGAACACTGAAGCTTTCTTT
TRBV9,NA,NA,TRBJ1-2,CASSVDPASGYGYTF,TGTGCCAGCAGCGTAGACCCGGCTAGTGGCTATGGCTACACCTTC
TRBV5-5,TRBD2,NA,TRBJ2-5,CASSLGLAGEGETQYF,TGTGCCAGCAGCCTCGGACTAGCGGGAGAGGGAGAGACCCAGTACTTC
TRBV7-8,NA,few,TRBJ1-3,CASSLASSGNTIYF,TGTGCCAGCAGCTTAGCCTCCTCTGGAAACACCATATATTTT
TRBV13,TRBD1,NA,TRBJ2-7,CASSSRRFNRGEQYF,TGTGCCAGCAGTTCTCGACGATTCAACAGGGGGGAGCAGTACTTC
TRBV7-2,NA,few,TRBJ1-1,CASSKGTPIEAFF,TGTGCCAGCAGCAAAGGGACACCGATTGAAGCTTTCTTT
TRBV2,NA,few,TRBJ2-6,CASSPDSSGANVLTF,TGTGCCAGCAGTCCCGACAGCTCTGGGGCCAACGTCCTGACTTTC
TRBV7-2,NA,NA,TRBJ1-5,CASSLTGSNQPQHF,TGTGCCAGCAGCTTAACAGGTAGCAATCAGCCCCAGCATTTT
TRBV5-1,NA,NA,TRBJ2-3,CASSLVLVARLDTQYF,TGCGCCAGCAGCTTGGTTTTGGTAGCCCGCCTAGATACGCAGTATTTT
TRBV9,NA,NA,TRBJ2-1,CASSERGIGALSYNEQFF,TGTGCCAGCAGCGAACGGGGGATAGGAGCGCTCTCCTACAATGAGCAGTTCTTC
TRBV5-4,TRBD1,NA,TRBJ2-1,CASSSGQGSDEQFF,TGTGCCAGCAGCTCGGGACAGGGTAGCGATGAGCAGTTCTTC
TRBV11-1,NA,NA,TRBJ2-2,CASSSQRAENTGELFF,TGTGCCAGCAGCTCCCAGAGGGCAGAGAACACCGGGGAGCTGTTTTTT
TRBV14,NA,NA,TRBJ2-3,CASSQGVRHTQYF,TGTGCCAGCAGCCAAGGGGTCCGGCATACGCAGTATTTT
TRBV27,NA,NA,TRBJ2-7,CASSLGQGGYEQYF,TGTGCCAGCAGTTTAGGTCAGGGGGGCTACGAGCAGTACTTC
TRBV19,TRBD1,few,TRBJ2-2,CASSGTGNTGELFF,TGTGCCAGTAGTGGGACAGGGAACACCGGGGAGCTGTTTTTT
TRBV30,NA,few,TRBJ1-5,CAWSGGAGNQPQHF,TGTGCCTGGAGTGGAGGGGCCGGCAATCAGCCCCAGCATTTT
TRBV18,NA,few,TRBJ1-4,CASSPNGDEKLFF,TGTGCCAGCTCACCAAACGGAGATGAAAAACTGTTTTTT
TRBV29-1,NA,NA,TRBJ1-2,CSAQRDGNYGYTF,TGCAGCGCCCAAAGGGACGGTAACTATGGCTACACCTTC
TRBV25-1,NA,NA,TRBJ2-1,CASSDPMSSYNEQFF,TGTGCCAGCAGTGACCCCATGAGCTCCTACAATGAGCAGTTCTTC
TRBV4-2,NA,few,TRBJ1-2,CASSHGTNNYGYTF,TGTGCCAGCAGCCATGGAACGAATAACTATGGCTACACCTTC
TRBV4-2,NA,few,TRBJ1-2,CASSQSSGQGNYGYTF,TGTGCCAGCAGCCAAAGCTCCGGGCAGGGCAACTATGGCTACACCTTC
TRBV27,NA,few,TRBJ2-7,CASSPSEQSLSYEQYF,TGTGCCAGCAGTCCCTCAGAGCAGAGTCTCTCCTACGAGCAGTACTTC